This TCR beta chain was recorded in a study of shared T cell receptors in the human thymus. Generated by immunoSEQ multiplex PCR, the TCRdb table keeps only in-frame clones and is missing some. The data show approximately 490,000 clones, about 84% seen once. Only a few counts were recorded for this clone. This CDR3 comprises 15 residues. Germline values: CDR1 MDHEN, CDR2 SYDVKM. Trimming took 6 bases from V and 4 from J, leaving 19 bases between them. This sample was shared with a second study, whose subject was human thymus T cells. That source notes: Corrective cardiac operations yielded the resected thymus tissue.

The rearrangement joins TRBV28 to TRBJ2-7, with D perhaps TRBD1 (6 bases). Sequencing input: thymocytes. This receptor was identified in a boy less than two years old with a congenital heart defect. The CDR3, as DNA: TGTGCCAGCAGACGGACAGCCCCAGAGCCTTACGAGCAGTACTTC. It yields the protein CASRRTAPEPYEQYF. Drawing the rest from reference TRBV28 and TRBJ2-7, the complete variable domain is DVKVTQSSRYLVKRTGEKVFLECVQDMDHENMFWYRQDPGLGLRLIYFSYDVKMKEKGDIPEGYSVSREKKERFSLILESASTNQTSMYLCASRRTAPEPYEQYFGPGTRLTVT.